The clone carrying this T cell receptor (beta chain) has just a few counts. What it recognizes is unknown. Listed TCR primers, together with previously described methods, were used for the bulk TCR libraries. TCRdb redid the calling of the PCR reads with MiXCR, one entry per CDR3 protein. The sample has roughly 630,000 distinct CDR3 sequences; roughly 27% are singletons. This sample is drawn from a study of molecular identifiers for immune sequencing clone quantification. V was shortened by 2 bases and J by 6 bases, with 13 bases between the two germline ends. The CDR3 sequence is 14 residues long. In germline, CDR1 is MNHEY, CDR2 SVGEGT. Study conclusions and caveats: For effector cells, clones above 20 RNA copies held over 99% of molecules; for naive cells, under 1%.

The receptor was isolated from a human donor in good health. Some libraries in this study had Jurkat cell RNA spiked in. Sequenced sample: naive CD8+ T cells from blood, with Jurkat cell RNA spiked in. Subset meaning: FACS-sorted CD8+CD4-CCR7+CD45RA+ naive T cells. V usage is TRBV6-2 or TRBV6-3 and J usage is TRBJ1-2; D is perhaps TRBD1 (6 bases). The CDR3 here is CASSYQGILDGYTF. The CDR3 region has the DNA TGTGCCAGCAGTTACCAGGGGATTTTGGATGGCTACACCTTC.